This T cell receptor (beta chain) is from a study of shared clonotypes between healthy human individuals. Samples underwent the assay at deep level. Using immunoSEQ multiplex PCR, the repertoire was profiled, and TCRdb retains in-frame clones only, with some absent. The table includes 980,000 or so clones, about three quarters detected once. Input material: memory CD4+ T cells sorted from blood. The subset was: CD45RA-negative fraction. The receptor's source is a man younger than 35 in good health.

CDR3 bases: TGTGCCAGCAGCTTCGGACAGGGGTACACAGATACGCAGTATTTT. It yields the protein CASSFGQGYTDTQYF. The rearrangement uses TRBV5-4 and TRBJ2-3; TRBD1 aligns across 9 bases. Germline CDR1 SGHNT, CDR2 YYREEE (reference sequence). V dropped 2 bases and J dropped 2; count of bases not matched to a gene: 3. CDR3 length: 15 amino acids. The full variable domain, rest sourced from reference TRBV5-4 and TRBJ2-3, is ETGVTQSPTHLIKTRGQQVTLRCSSQSGHNTVSWYQQALGQGPQFIFQYYREEENGRGNFPPRFSGLQFPNYSSELNVNALELDDSALYLCASSFGQGYTDTQYFGPGTRLTVL.